The rows below give T cell receptor beta chains drawn from one sample of a study of blood T cell repertoires in COVID-19. The table came from immunoSEQ multiplex PCR; TCRdb's copy has only in-frame clones and leaves some out. The data contain about 210,000 clones, roughly 78% of them singletons. The sequenced material came from peripheral blood. These receptors were collected from a woman in her thirties or forties with acute or convalescent COVID-19. CDR3s include the opening cysteine and the closing phenylalanine or tryptophan. Fields, in order: V gene, clone size, D gene, J gene, CDR3 protein, CDR3 DNA. A D gene is named only where the DNA matches it firmly. Clone sizes are given selectively: once, few, many, or a class where the clone is expanded.

v_gene: TRBV7-2; abundance: once; d_gene: TRBD2; j_gene: TRBJ2-3; CDR3aa: CASSLLGREGRTDTQYF; CDR3nt: TGTGCCAGCAGCTTGCTGGGTAGGGAGGGCCGGACAGATACGCAGTATTTT
v_gene: TRBV11-2; abundance: NA; d_gene: TRBD1; j_gene: TRBJ1-1; CDR3aa: CASSPWRQGKNTEAFF; CDR3nt: TGTGCCAGCAGCCCTTGGAGACAGGGAAAGAACACTGAAGCTTTCTTT
v_gene: TRBV5-8; abundance: NA; d_gene: TRBD2; j_gene: TRBJ2-1; CDR3aa: CASSPGTSGLNEQFF; CDR3nt: TGTGCCAGCAGCCCAGGGACTAGCGGACTGAATGAGCAGTTCTTC
v_gene: TRBV27; abundance: NA; d_gene: TRBD1; j_gene: TRBJ2-1; CDR3aa: CASSTGGNEQFF; CDR3nt: TGTGCCAGCAGTACAGGGGGAAATGAGCAGTTCTTC
v_gene: TRBV7-9; abundance: once; d_gene: NA; j_gene: TRBJ1-4; CDR3aa: CASSADNEKLFF; CDR3nt: TGTGCCAGCAGCGCAGATAATGAAAAACTGTTTTTT
v_gene: TRBV3-1/TRBV3-2; abundance: few; d_gene: NA; j_gene: TRBJ1-2; CDR3aa: CASSQERGVGNDGYTF; CDR3nt: TGTGCCAGCAGCCAAGAAAGAGGTGTTGGAAACGATGGCTACACCTTC
v_gene: TRBV12-5; abundance: NA; d_gene: NA; j_gene: TRBJ1-1; CDR3aa: CASGSGNTEAFF; CDR3nt: TGTGCTAGTGGTTCGGGGAACACTGAAGCTTTCTTT
v_gene: TRBV15; abundance: NA; d_gene: TRBD2; j_gene: TRBJ2-5; CDR3aa: CATSRDWASGSFWETQYF; CDR3nt: TGTGCCACCAGCAGGGACTGGGCTAGCGGGAGTTTCTGGGAGACCCAGTACTTC
v_gene: TRBV6-6; abundance: few; d_gene: TRBD2; j_gene: TRBJ2-7; CDR3aa: CASIQRGAPYEQYF; CDR3nt: TGTGCCAGCATACAGCGGGGGGCCCCCTACGAGCAGTACTTC
v_gene: TRBV6-6; abundance: few; d_gene: NA; j_gene: TRBJ2-7; CDR3aa: CASSPLRYEQYF; CDR3nt: TGTGCCAGCAGTCCCCTCAGGTACGAGCAGTACTTC
v_gene: TRBV29-1; abundance: NA; d_gene: TRBD2; j_gene: TRBJ2-1; CDR3aa: CSVEVRTSEANEQFF; CDR3nt: TGCAGCGTTGAAGTTCGGACTAGCGAGGCCAATGAGCAGTTCTTC
v_gene: TRBV19; abundance: few; d_gene: TRBD1; j_gene: TRBJ1-6; CDR3aa: CASTQKIETGRAGGNSPLHF; CDR3nt: TGTGCCAGTACACAAAAAATCGAAACTGGAAGGGCAGGGGGTAATTCACCCCTCCACTTT
v_gene: TRBV10-3; abundance: few; d_gene: TRBD1; j_gene: TRBJ1-2; CDR3aa: CAISESGTGLNGYTF; CDR3nt: TGTGCCATCAGTGAGTCAGGGACAGGGCTTAATGGCTACACCTTC
v_gene: TRBV6-4; abundance: NA; d_gene: TRBD2; j_gene: TRBJ2-5; CDR3aa: CASSETSGRYETQYF; CDR3nt: TGTGCCAGCAGTGAAACTAGCGGGAGATATGAGACCCAGTACTTC
v_gene: TRBV6-5; abundance: NA; d_gene: TRBD1; j_gene: TRBJ1-1; CDR3aa: CASSFPGQGTEAFF; CDR3nt: TGTGCCAGCAGTTTCCCGGGACAGGGTACTGAAGCTTTCTTT
v_gene: TRBV25-1; abundance: NA; d_gene: NA; j_gene: TRBJ2-7; CDR3aa: CASIGNRNLYEQYF; CDR3nt: TGTGCCAGCATAGGCAACAGGAACCTTTACGAGCAGTACTTC
v_gene: TRBV6-5; abundance: NA; d_gene: TRBD1; j_gene: TRBJ2-7; CDR3aa: CASSTGDRAYEQYF; CDR3nt: TGTGCCAGCAGTACTGGGGACAGGGCCTACGAGCAGTACTTC
v_gene: TRBV2; abundance: NA; d_gene: NA; j_gene: TRBJ1-2; CDR3aa: CASKSQGDYGYTF; CDR3nt: TGTGCCAGCAAATCCCAGGGTGACTATGGCTACACCTTC
v_gene: TRBV11-2; abundance: NA; d_gene: NA; j_gene: TRBJ2-3; CDR3aa: CASCSEGEGTQYF; CDR3nt: TGTGCCAGTTGCTCTGAGGGGGAAGGTACGCAGTATTTT
v_gene: TRBV30; abundance: NA; d_gene: TRBD1; j_gene: TRBJ1-2; CDR3aa: CAWSILEQGLGYTF; CDR3nt: TGTGCCTGGAGTATCCTGGAACAGGGGCTTGGCTACACCTTC
v_gene: TRBV28; abundance: NA; d_gene: NA; j_gene: TRBJ2-7; CDR3aa: CATQFSGLRYEQYF; CDR3nt: TGTGCCACCCAGTTTAGTGGCCTCAGGTACGAGCAGTACTTC
v_gene: TRBV2; abundance: NA; d_gene: NA; j_gene: TRBJ2-7; CDR3aa: CASRSIDTYEQYF; CDR3nt: TGTGCCAGCCGAAGTATCGACACTTACGAGCAGTACTTC
v_gene: TRBV19; abundance: NA; d_gene: NA; j_gene: TRBJ1-1; CDR3aa: CASSIGRNTEAFF; CDR3nt: TGTGCCAGTAGTATAGGGAGGAACACTGAAGCTTTCTTT
v_gene: TRBV4-1; abundance: NA; d_gene: NA; j_gene: TRBJ2-4; CDR3aa: CASSPLGGTKNIQYF; CDR3nt: TGCGCCAGCAGCCCGCTTGGCGGCACCAAAAACATTCAGTACTTC
v_gene: TRBV18; abundance: NA; d_gene: NA; j_gene: TRBJ1-4; CDR3aa: CASSPQRGANEKLFF; CDR3nt: TGTGCCAGCTCACCACAACGGGGGGCTAATGAAAAACTGTTTTTT
v_gene: TRBV7-8; abundance: once; d_gene: NA; j_gene: TRBJ2-1; CDR3aa: CASTPFRVDGEQFF; CDR3nt: TGTGCCAGCACCCCCTTCAGGGTCGACGGTGAGCAGTTCTTC
v_gene: TRBV19; abundance: few; d_gene: TRBD2; j_gene: TRBJ2-1; CDR3aa: CASSIGPRGRGGEQFF; CDR3nt: TGTGCCAGTAGTATAGGACCTCGCGGGAGGGGTGGAGAGCAGTTCTTC
v_gene: TRBV20-1; abundance: NA; d_gene: NA; j_gene: TRBJ2-2; CDR3aa: CSAGGQNGELFF; CDR3nt: TGCAGTGCTGGTGGACAGAACGGGGAGCTGTTTTTT
v_gene: TRBV4-3; abundance: few; d_gene: NA; j_gene: TRBJ2-1; CDR3aa: CASSQDYGRDLSYEQFF; CDR3nt: TGCGCCAGCAGCCAAGATTATGGGCGGGACCTAAGCTATGAGCAGTTCTTC
v_gene: TRBV11-2; abundance: NA; d_gene: NA; j_gene: TRBJ2-7; CDR3aa: CASSSGLLVYEQYF; CDR3nt: TGTGCCAGCAGCTCGGGACTTCTAGTCTACGAGCAGTACTTC
v_gene: TRBV2; abundance: NA; d_gene: NA; j_gene: TRBJ2-3; CDR3aa: CASNRDSVNTQYF; CDR3nt: TGTGCCAGCAACCGGGACTCGGTTAATACGCAGTATTTT
v_gene: TRBV6-1; abundance: NA; d_gene: TRBD1; j_gene: TRBJ1-2; CDR3aa: CASSEYRGGGYTF; CDR3nt: TGTGCCAGCAGTGAATACAGGGGGGGTGGCTACACCTTC
v_gene: TRBV12-3/TRBV12-4; abundance: NA; d_gene: NA; j_gene: TRBJ1-1; CDR3aa: CASRYGGGTEAFF; CDR3nt: TGTGCCAGCAGGTACGGGGGTGGGACTGAAGCTTTCTTT
v_gene: TRBV19; abundance: NA; d_gene: TRBD2; j_gene: TRBJ2-7; CDR3aa: CASSPVGGIMYEQYF; CDR3nt: TGTGCCAGTAGCCCGGTGGGGGGGATAATGTACGAGCAGTACTTC
v_gene: TRBV7-8; abundance: NA; d_gene: NA; j_gene: TRBJ2-7; CDR3aa: CASSWDTTYEQYF; CDR3nt: TGTGCCAGCAGCTGGGACACTACCTACGAGCAGTACTTC
v_gene: TRBV6-6; abundance: NA; d_gene: NA; j_gene: TRBJ2-3; CDR3aa: CASSRRETSTDTQYF; CDR3nt: TGTGCCAGCAGCCGTCGGGAGACCAGCACAGATACGCAGTATTTT
v_gene: TRBV25-1; abundance: NA; d_gene: NA; j_gene: TRBJ1-2; CDR3aa: CASSERGYNYGYTF; CDR3nt: TGTGCCAGCAGTGAAAGGGGCTATAACTATGGCTACACCTTC
v_gene: TRBV5-6; abundance: NA; d_gene: TRBD2; j_gene: TRBJ2-3; CDR3aa: CASSLASGKSTDTQYF; CDR3nt: TGTGCCAGCAGCTTGGCGAGCGGGAAAAGCACAGATACGCAGTATTTT
v_gene: TRBV25-1; abundance: once; d_gene: TRBD2; j_gene: TRBJ2-1; CDR3aa: CASSEYMVAGGSGNEQFF; CDR3nt: TGTGCCAGCAGTGAATATATGGTAGCGGGGGGCTCTGGGAATGAGCAGTTCTTC
v_gene: TRBV7-3; abundance: NA; d_gene: TRBD1; j_gene: TRBJ2-2; CDR3aa: CASRRQGTTGELFF; CDR3nt: TGTGCCAGCAGGAGACAGGGGACCACCGGGGAGCTGTTTTTT
v_gene: TRBV18; abundance: NA; d_gene: NA; j_gene: TRBJ2-1; CDR3aa: CASTPEGAWNEQFF; CDR3nt: TGTGCCAGCACTCCGGAAGGGGCCTGGAATGAGCAGTTCTTC
v_gene: TRBV4-3; abundance: once; d_gene: TRBD1; j_gene: TRBJ1-2; CDR3aa: CVSSQELPATGGVYGYTF; CDR3nt: TGCGTCAGCAGCCAAGAATTGCCGGCTACAGGGGGCGTCTATGGCTACACCTTC
v_gene: TRBV5-6; abundance: few; d_gene: NA; j_gene: TRBJ1-6; CDR3aa: CASSRENSPLHF; CDR3nt: TGTGCCAGCAGCCGAGAGAATTCACCCCTCCACTTT
v_gene: TRBV3-1/TRBV3-2; abundance: NA; d_gene: TRBD1; j_gene: TRBJ1-2; CDR3aa: CASSQGDRALGDYGYTF; CDR3nt: TGTGCCAGCAGCCAAGGAGACAGGGCTTTGGGGGACTATGGCTACACCTTC
v_gene: TRBV10-1; abundance: few; d_gene: TRBD1; j_gene: TRBJ1-1; CDR3aa: CASSQQGGEAFF; CDR3nt: TGCGCCAGCAGTCAACAGGGGGGAGAAGCTTTCTTT
v_gene: TRBV6-2/TRBV6-3; abundance: NA; d_gene: TRBD1; j_gene: TRBJ2-4; CDR3aa: CASSQGVEAKNIQYF; CDR3nt: TGTGCCAGCAGTCAGGGGGTGGAAGCCAAAAACATTCAGTACTTC
v_gene: TRBV6-6; abundance: few; d_gene: NA; j_gene: TRBJ2-7; CDR3aa: CASSRITGSEQYF; CDR3nt: TGTGCCAGCAGTAGAATAACAGGCTCCGAGCAGTACTTC
v_gene: TRBV6-5; abundance: NA; d_gene: NA; j_gene: TRBJ2-2; CDR3aa: CASSPQIYTGELFF; CDR3nt: TGTGCCAGCAGTCCACAAATCTACACCGGGGAGCTGTTTTTT
v_gene: TRBV19; abundance: NA; d_gene: TRBD2; j_gene: TRBJ2-1; CDR3aa: CASSIAGLAGIEQFF; CDR3nt: TGTGCCAGTAGTATAGCCGGACTAGCGGGAATCGAGCAGTTCTTC
v_gene: TRBV6-2/TRBV6-3; abundance: NA; d_gene: NA; j_gene: TRBJ2-7; CDR3aa: CASSYPDYAQYF; CDR3nt: TGTGCCAGCAGTTACCCCGACTACGCCCAGTACTTC
v_gene: TRBV27; abundance: NA; d_gene: TRBD2; j_gene: TRBJ2-7; CDR3aa: CASSRPGLAGEQYF; CDR3nt: TGTGCCAGCAGTAGACCGGGACTAGCGGGGGAGCAGTACTTC